This T cell receptor (beta chain) stems from a study of cytomegalovirus exposure and HLA in healthy donors. Study-level information: For the roughly 400 genotyped donors, over 80% fell within the Caucasian-associated ancestry cluster. Regarding the study as a whole: The study labeled around 160 TCR beta chains cytomegalovirus-associated. When the data were analyzed later, several of the most significant clusters appeared to be linked to common viral pathogens.

A note on this clone: The target antigen is unknown.

Researchers ran the PCR with 60 Vbeta and 13 Jbeta primers. Assay: immunoSEQ multiplex PCR; the TCRdb copy retains only in-frame clones and omits some. The sample holds 150,000 to 200,000 clones; 70% to 85% are singletons and the top ten take 1.5% to 2%. The germline gives CDR1 GTSNPN, CDR2 SVGIG (reference sequence). V dropped 2 bases and J dropped 5; count of bases not matched to a gene: 7. This CDR3 has 14 amino acids. The chain has TRBV30 and TRBJ2-7; TRBD1 matches at 9 bases. This TCR was sampled from a woman in her twenties or thirties in good health and CMV-seronegative. What was sequenced was PBMCs. The CDR3 coding sequence is TGTGCCTGGAGTCACGGACAGGGGTTGGACGAGCAGTACTTC. Its translation is CAWSHGQGLDEQYF.